A single sample gave rise to the 30 T cell receptor beta chains below, sequenced in a study of human T cells and chemical hapten exposure. Time point in this sample: pre-sensitization, week 0. This sample's treatment: therapeutic diphenylcyclopropenone sensitization with weekly scalp DPC. TCRdb independently ran MiXCR on the RACE reads; one entry per CDR3 protein. The sample lists 190,000 or so distinct CDR3 sequences; about 31% were seen once. The input for sequencing was whole blood, taken in connection with sensitization to the hapten diphenylcyclopropenone (DPC). Receptors were obtained from a woman between 25 and 40 years old with alopecia areata. Some clones in this sample may be carry-over from other donors' samples.

This clonotype has more than one count but fewer than ten. The rearrangement joins TRBV4-3 to TRBJ2-1, with TRBD2 as a possible D gene (6 bases). Trimming cost V 1 base and J 10 bases, with 11 bases left between them. CDR1 LGHNA and CDR2 YSLEER come from the germline V gene. There are 13 residues in the CDR3. This CDR3 is CASSQVRGSEQFF. The CDR3, as DNA: TGCGCCAGCAGCCAAGTTCGGGGGTCCGAGCAGTTCTTC.

The chain has TRBV5-6 and TRBJ1-1, with a tentative D call TRBD1 (5 bases). Germline CDR1 is SGHDT and CDR2 is YYEEEE. The CDR3 sequence is 14 residues long. With 0 bases removed from V and 5 bases from J, the gap between germline ends came to 11 bases. The CDR3 sequence is CASSLVGPGTEAFF. In nucleotides, the CDR3 is TGTGCCAGCAGCTTGGTAGGGCCAGGGACTGAAGCTTTCTTT. The whole variable domain, remainder taken from reference TRBV5-6 and TRBJ1-1, is DAGVTQSPTHLIKTRGQQVTLRCSPKSGHDTVSWYQQALGQGPQFIFQYYEEEERQRGNFPDRFSGHQFPNYSSELNVNALLLGDSALYLCASSLVGPGTEAFFGQGTRLTVV.

This clonotype turned up a few times. The CDR3: CSFSPLAVNEQFF. CDR3 coding DNA: TGCAGCTTCTCCCCACTAGCGGTAAATGAGCAGTTCTTC. The rearrangement uses TRBV29-1 and TRBJ2-1; TRBD2 aligns across 8 bases. From germline, CDR1 is SQVTM and CDR2 ANQGSEA. The CDR3 runs to 13 residues. V trimming: 8 bases; J trimming: 7 bases; junction bases outside the gene matches: 10.

The rearrangement joins TRBV3-1 to TRBJ2-6; D is unresolved. V was trimmed by 4 bases and J by 0 bases, leaving 7 bases between them. Germline lookup yields CDR1 LGHDT and CDR2 YNNKEL (reference sequence). This CDR3 region has 15 residues. The CDR3 DNA reads TGTGCCAGCAGCCGCGGACCCTCTGGGGCCAACGTCCTGACTTTC. Protein product: CASSRGPSGANVLTF.

The rearrangement links TRBV21-1 to TRBJ1-6. TRBV21-1 is given as a pseudogene. The CDR3 spans 15 residues. CDR3 DNA: TGTGCCAGCAGCATAACTCAACGGGAGCCGTCACCCCTCCACTTT. Protein product: CASSITQREPSPLHF.

The chain is built from TRBV27 and TRBJ2-7; perhaps TRBD2 as D (6 bases). In germline, CDR1 is MNHEY, CDR2 SMNVEV (reference sequence). The V end lost 4 bases, the J end lost 4 bases, and 11 bases lay between the germline ends. CDR3 length equals 13 residues. The CDR3 nucleotides are TGTGCCAGCAGTTGGAATAGCGGTTACGAGCAGTACTTC. It codes for CASSWNSGYEQYF.

The rearrangement uses TRBV11-1 and TRBJ2-3; D is uncertain. Germline CDR1 reads SGHAT; CDR2 reads FQDESV (reference sequence). V lost 3 bases, J lost 1 base, and 5 bases lay in between. This CDR3 is 13 amino acids long. This CDR3 is CASSFGGTDTQYF. The DNA for the CDR3 is TGTGCCAGCAGCTTTGGGGGCACAGATACGCAGTATTTT.

Points on this clonotype: At one of its ends the junction is not consistent with the germline gene, which may arise from a read error. The J gene is TRBJ2-7, the V gene TRBV7-7; no clear D gene. There are 13 residues in the CDR3. The germline V gene has CDR1 SSHAT and CDR2 FNYEAQ (reference sequence). CDR3 nucleotides: TGTGCTAGCAGCTTAGCTGTTGGGTACGGGCAGTACTTC. It yields the protein CASSLAVGYGQYF.

The V gene is TRBV4-1, the J gene TRBJ2-1, with D possibly matching TRBD2 (5 bases). The CDR3 is made up of 19 amino acids. The ends were cut back, 1 base at V and 1 base at J, with 20 bases in the middle. Germline V gene data show CDR1 as MGHRA and CDR2 as YSYEKL. CDR3 sequence reads: CASSQGYSGPPASYNEQFF. The DNA of the CDR3 is TGCGCCAGCAGCCAAGGGTACAGCGGTCCCCCGGCATCCTACAATGAGCAGTTCTTC.

This chain joins TRBV29-1 and TRBJ1-1; 9 bases match TRBD1. The CDR3 is 13 amino acids. The trim removed 7 bases at V and 3 bases at J, leaving 6 bases unmatched. Germline CDR1 SQVTM, CDR2 ANQGSEA. The CDR3: CSAGTGIDTEAFF. The CDR3 nucleotides are TGCAGCGCTGGGACAGGGATAGACACTGAAGCTTTCTTT.

This clonotype was observed at least ten times. The V call is TRBV2, the J call TRBJ2-1; no clear D. Trimming cost V 1 base and J 10 bases, with 11 bases left between them. Germline values: CDR1 SNHLY, CDR2 FYNNEI. The CDR3 is made up of 13 amino acids. CDR3 bases: TGTGCCAGCAGTGAAGAAAAGAGCGCCGAGCAGTTCTTC. The encoded protein is CASSEEKSAEQFF.

The chain is built from TRBV20-1 and TRBJ1-1; D not certain. V was shortened by 2 bases and J by 0 bases, with 10 bases between the two germline ends. Germline values: CDR1 DFQATT, CDR2 SNEGSKA (reference sequence). There are 14 residues in the CDR3. The CDR3 region has the DNA TGCAGTGCTAGAATCCCGGCTATGAACACTGAAGCTTTCTTT. Protein sequence: CSARIPAMNTEAFF.

This chain joins TRBV9 and TRBJ2-3, with D perhaps given as TRBD1 or TRBD2 (6 bases each). The CDR3 extends over 15 amino acids. V lost 1 base and J 2 bases, leaving 11 bases between the germline ends. Germline V gene sequence: CDR1 SGDLS, CDR2 YYNGEE. In DNA form, the CDR3 reads TGTGCCAGCAGCGTAACGGGGGCGTACACAGATACGCAGTATTTT. Its protein is CASSVTGAYTDTQYF.

The V call is TRBV4-3, the J call TRBJ2-1; TRBD2 matches 12 bases. J gave up 7 bases and V 4 bases, and 2 bases lay outside the gene matches. This CDR3 spans 14 amino acids. Germline V lookup: CDR1 LGHNA, CDR2 YSLEER. CDR3 in DNA: TGCGCCAGCAGCCCCACTAGCGGGGGGAATGAGCAGTTCTTC. Translating it yields CASSPTSGGNEQFF.

The chain has TRBV28 and TRBJ2-7, with TRBD1 identical over 10 bases. The CDR3 totals 15 residues. CDR1 is MDHEN and CDR2 is SYDVKM in the germline V gene. V trimming: 6 bases; J trimming: 1 base; junction bases outside the gene matches: 6. This chain's CDR3 is CASRAGTGASYEQYF. The CDR3 DNA reads TGTGCCAGCAGGGCCGGGACAGGGGCTTCCTACGAGCAGTACTTC.

The J gene is TRBJ1-4, the V gene TRBV30; the D is unclear. With 2 bases removed from V and 2 bases from J, the gap between germline ends came to 9 bases. The CDR3 loop spans 14 amino acids. Germline CDR1 GTSNPN, CDR2 SVGIG (reference sequence). CDR3 protein: CAWSLDATNEKLFF. CDR3 sequence (DNA): TGTGCCTGGAGTCTAGACGCTACTAATGAAAAACTGTTTTTT.

The CDR3 sequence is CSATGTSGGYNEQFF. CDR3 DNA sequence: TGCAGTGCAACCGGGACTAGCGGGGGCTACAATGAGCAGTTCTTC. J is TRBJ2-1 and V is TRBV20-1, with 14 bases aligning to TRBD2. Per the germline V gene, CDR1 is DFQATT and CDR2 is SNEGSKA (reference sequence). The CDR3 covers 15 residues. J lost 3 bases, V lost 6 bases, and 4 bases had no gene match.

This clonotype was recorded a few times. The chain joins TRBV28 to TRBJ1-5; TRBD1 is a possible D gene (6 bases). The CDR3 has 15 amino acids. The V and J ends lost 3 bases and 4 bases respectively, with 13 bases between them. Germline V gene lookup returns CDR1 MDHEN and CDR2 SYDVKM. In nucleotides, the CDR3 is TGTGCCAGCAGTTTTGTAGGGGGGAGTAATCAGCCCCAGCATTTT. Translated: CASSFVGGSNQPQHF.

The chain employs TRBV9 and TRBJ2-5; the D is unclear. Germline values: CDR1 SGDLS, CDR2 YYNGEE. Trimming stripped 0 bases from V and 5 bases from J, with 8 bases between. The CDR3 runs 13 residues. CDR3 residues: CASSVEGMETQYF. CDR3 nucleotide sequence: TGTGCCAGCAGCGTAGAGGGTATGGAGACCCAGTACTTC. Together with reference TRBV9 and TRBJ2-5, the CDR3 gives the full variable domain: DSGVTQTPKHLITATGQRVTLRCSPRSGDLSVYWYQQSLDQGLQFLIQYYNGEERAKGNILERFSAQQFPDLHSELNLSSLELGDSALYFCASSVEGMETQYFGPGTRLLVL.

V gene TRBV29-1 combines with J gene TRBJ1-2, with TRBD1 matching over 7 bases. The CDR3 is made up of 14 amino acids. Trimming at V came to 6 bases and at J to 0 bases, leaving 7 bases not matched to a gene. Germline-derived CDR1 and CDR2 are SQVTM and ANQGSEA. In DNA form, the CDR3 reads TGCAGCGTCGCGACCGGACAGGCTAACTATGGCTACACCTTC. Translation gives CSVATGQANYGYTF.

The chain recombines TRBV4-3 with TRBJ1-5; perhaps TRBD1 as D (5 bases). Trimming removed 0 bases at V and 2 bases at J, with 14 bases between. Germline lookup yields CDR1 LGHNA and CDR2 YSLEER. The CDR3 covers 17 residues. The CDR3 coding sequence is TGCGCCAGCAGCCAAGACGTTTCCGGGGCGCGCAATCAGCCCCAGCATTTT. This gives the protein CASSQDVSGARNQPQHF.

J is TRBJ1-1 and V is TRBV14; D gene unclear. Germline V gene sequence: CDR1 SGHDN, CDR2 FVKESK. This CDR3 has 14 amino acids. Trimming shortened V by 1 base and J by 1 base, and 7 bases separated the two germline ends. The CDR3 reads CASSQVFPNTEAFF. CDR3 sequence (DNA): TGTGCCAGCAGCCAAGTTTTTCCGAACACTGAAGCTTTCTTT.

This chain connects TRBV28 to TRBJ1-5; perhaps TRBD1 as D (6 bases). V lost 5 bases and J 2 bases, leaving 16 bases between the germline ends. CDR1 is MDHEN, CDR2 SYDVKM, per germline. This CDR3 is built from 16 residues. The chain's CDR3 is CASSPHTGFGNQPQHF. CDR3 bases: TGTGCCAGCAGTCCGCATACAGGGTTCGGCAATCAGCCCCAGCATTTT.

This clonotype was detected a few times. This rearrangement joins TRBV28 to TRBJ2-4, with D maybe TRBD1 (6 bases). Germline CDR1 reads MDHEN; CDR2 reads SYDVKM. The CDR3 consists of 12 residues. The V gene lost 9 bases and the J gene lost 7 bases, with 13 bases spanning the gap. The CDR3 spells CASTGQFNIQYF. The CDR3 bases are TGTGCCAGTACCGGACAGTTCAACATTCAGTACTTC.

The V and J genes are TRBV27 and TRBJ2-5; 7 bases align to TRBD1. With 5 bases clipped from V and 5 bases from J, the junction kept 8 bases outside the gene matches. CDR3 length: 14 residues. Germline V gene sequence: CDR1 MNHEY, CDR2 SMNVEV (reference sequence). DNA of the CDR3: TGTGCCAGCAGTCCGGGACAGCCGCCGGAGACCCAGTACTTC. This gives the protein CASSPGQPPETQYF.

This clonotype was recorded at least ten times. The V call is TRBV10-3, the J call TRBJ2-5, with 10 bases identical to TRBD2. V lost 4 bases and J lost 2; bases outside the gene matches: 4. This CDR3 has 15 residues. Germline V gene data show CDR1 as ENHRY and CDR2 as SYGVKD. The CDR3 loop is CAISALAGTQETQYF. In nucleotides, the CDR3 is TGTGCCATCAGTGCACTAGCGGGGACACAAGAGACCCAGTACTTC.

The rearrangement links TRBV2 to TRBJ1-5, with a weak D call TRBD1 (5 bases). Trimming took off 8 bases at V and 8 bases at J, with 19 bases between the two ends. The CDR3 is 14 residues long. CDR1 is SNHLY and CDR2 is FYNNEI in the germline V gene. CDR3: CASAKDTPLEPQHF. DNA of the CDR3: TGTGCCAGCGCTAAGGACACTCCCCTCGAGCCCCAGCATTTT. The variable domain in full, with the rest retrieved from reference TRBV2 and TRBJ1-5, is EPEVTQTPSHQVTQMGQEVILRCVPISNHLYFYWYRQILGQKVEFLVSFYNNEISEKSEIFDDQFSVERPDGSNFTLKIRSTKLEDSAMYFCASAKDTPLEPQHFGDGTRLSIL.

The chain employs TRBV20-1 and TRBJ1-1, with a tentative D call TRBD1 (5 bases). V was shortened by 1 base and J by 7 bases, with 7 bases between the two germline ends. The CDR3 runs 11 residues. CDR1 is DFQATT, CDR2 SNEGSKA, per germline (reference sequence). As DNA, the CDR3 is TGCAGTGCTAGAGGGGACGGTGAAGCTTTCTTT. Its protein is CSARGDGEAFF.

The genes are TRBV11-1 and TRBJ1-1; 9 bases fit TRBD1. The CDR3 runs 14 residues. Germline assignment: CDR1 SGHAT and CDR2 FQDESV (reference sequence). J was trimmed by 0 bases and V by 5 bases; bases with no gene match: 1. In DNA form, the CDR3 reads TGTGCCAGCAGCGGACAGGGGCTGAACACTGAAGCTTTCTTT. It yields the protein CASSGQGLNTEAFF.

The J gene is TRBJ2-3, the V gene TRBV5-1, with a tentative D call TRBD1 (5 bases). The CDR3 runs 15 residues. The V and J ends lost 5 bases and 0 bases respectively, with 13 bases between them. Germline V CDR1 and CDR2: SGHRS, YFSETQ. The CDR3 nucleotides read TGCGCCAGCAGTCCAGGGTTGCTGAGCACAGATACGCAGTATTTT. It specifies CASSPGLLSTDTQYF.